Following are 13 T cell receptor beta chains from one sample sequenced in a study of beta chain features in type 1 diabetes. Notes on the study in general: Type 1 diabetes patients had TCRB CDR3s that were shorter (moderately but significantly so) in all four CD4+ subsets.

Reverse transcription of all isolated RNA meant that expressed TCRB transcripts were sequenced. Assay used: immunoSEQ multiplex PCR; TCRdb lists only in-frame clones, some missing. The sample contains about 710,000 clones, about an eighth of which appear only once. Their specific antigens are unknown. Sequenced input: naive CD4+ T cells from blood. The receptors stem from a young man with type 1 diabetes.

This clone showed up just once. The rearrangement uses TRBV5-1 and TRBJ1-4; TRBD1 matches at 7 bases. The junction had 6 bases not matched to a gene; V was cut back by 4 bases and J by 6 bases. Germline V gene sequence: CDR1 SGHRS, CDR2 YFSETQ. The CDR3 loop spans 14 amino acids. Here the CDR3 reads CASSPGGTDEKLFF. The CDR3 nucleotides read TGCGCCAGCAGCCCTGGGGGGACAGATGAAAAACTGTTTTTT.

The chain employs TRBV18 and TRBJ2-7; possible D gene TRBD1, 5 bases. V was clipped by 3 bases and J by 5 bases, with 20 bases between them. Germline CDR1 KGHSH, CDR2 LQKENI. The CDR3 totals 16 residues. The CDR3 DNA reads as TGTGCCAGCTCACCTGGGCTTCGACCCCAAGGGGACGAGCAGTACTTC. Encoded protein: CASSPGLRPQGDEQYF.

This chain links TRBV9 with TRBJ1-1; D gene uncertain. V was clipped by 4 bases and J by 0 bases, with 7 bases between them. Germline CDR1 SGDLS, CDR2 YYNGEE. The CDR3 runs to 13 residues. The CDR3 bases are TGTGCCAGCAGCCTTGAGATGAACACTGAAGCTTTCTTT. It specifies CASSLEMNTEAFF. The variable domain in full, completed from reference TRBV9 and TRBJ1-1, reads DSGVTQTPKHLITATGQRVTLRCSPRSGDLSVYWYQQSLDQGLQFLIQYYNGEERAKGNILERFSAQQFPDLHSELNLSSLELGDSALYFCASSLEMNTEAFFGQGTRLTVV.

The chain couples TRBV18 to TRBJ2-1, with 7 bases that match TRBD2. Trimming took 2 bases from V and 4 from J; bases not matched to a gene: 8. CDR1 and CDR2 from the germline V gene are KGHSH and LQKENI. The CDR3 is made up of 16 amino acids. The CDR3 loop is CASSPSGGRDYNEQFF. The CDR3 coding sequence is TGTGCCAGCTCACCATCGGGCGGGAGAGATTACAATGAGCAGTTCTTC.

The table lists this clone with a few counts. This chain joins TRBV30 and TRBJ1-4; D is undetermined. Trimming cost V 0 bases and J 7 bases, with 15 bases left between them. Germline lookup yields CDR1 GTSNPN and CDR2 SVGIG (reference sequence). This CDR3 is 15 amino acids long. The CDR3, as DNA: TGTGCCTGGAGTGTACAAGGCGTGGGAGGTGAAAAACTGTTTTTT. This gives the protein CAWSVQGVGGEKLFF.

The table lists this clone with a few counts. The gene calls are TRBV30 and TRBJ1-5; D is unclear. There are 17 residues in the CDR3. V dropped 3 bases and J dropped 1 base, with 19 bases sitting between them. Per the germline V gene, CDR1 is GTSNPN and CDR2 is SVGIG (reference sequence). The CDR3 sequence is CAWSGDELRPSNQPQHF. The CDR3 DNA is TGTGCCTGGAGCGGAGACGAATTGCGACCGAGCAATCAGCCCCAGCATTTT.

The chain joins TRBV5-1 to TRBJ2-3, with D tentatively TRBD1 or TRBD2 (5 bases each). The V and J ends lost 4 bases and 0 bases respectively, with 15 bases between them. The CDR3 extends over 16 amino acids. In germline, CDR1 is SGHRS, CDR2 YFSETQ. The DNA for the CDR3 is TGCGCCAGCAGCGGTCGTGGGACCGGGAGCACAGATACGCAGTATTTT. Amino acid sequence: CASSGRGTGSTDTQYF.

This clone was seen only a few times. The chain carries TRBV7-2 and TRBJ1-1, with no clear D. Germline CDR1 and CDR2: SGHTA and FQGNSA. The CDR3 loop spans 14 amino acids. Deletions cut 2 bases from V and 4 bases from J, with 11 bases between. CDR3 sequence: CASSLNNSPTEAFF. The CDR3 bases are TGTGCCAGCAGCTTAAATAATAGTCCCACTGAAGCTTTCTTT.

This clone was counted only a few times. The chain couples TRBV5-1 to TRBJ2-1; D is possibly TRBD2 (6 bases). The V gene's germline CDR1 is SGHRS and CDR2 YFSETQ. This CDR3 has 15 residues. V lost 2 bases and J lost 2, with 11 bases in between. The CDR3 protein is CASSFGAGAYNEQFF. In DNA, the CDR3 is TGCGCCAGCAGCTTTGGAGCGGGCGCCTACAATGAGCAGTTCTTC.

Only a few counts were recorded for this clone. V and J are TRBV20-1 and TRBJ2-3, with D hard to call. Germline V gene lookup returns CDR1 DFQATT and CDR2 SNEGSKA (reference sequence). Trimming stripped 3 bases from V and 6 bases from J, with 4 bases between. CDR3 length: 10 residues. In DNA, the CDR3 is TGCAGTGCTAGGGTGGATACGCAGTATTTT. Encoded protein: CSARVDTQYF.

The chain employs TRBV29-1 and TRBJ2-1, with D tentatively TRBD2 (6 bases). The V gene lost 8 bases and the J gene lost 0 bases, with 17 bases spanning the gap. The CDR3 runs to 15 residues. Germline V gene sequence: CDR1 SQVTM, CDR2 ANQGSEA. The CDR3 here is CSSREVGSSYNEQFF. CDR3 bases: TGCAGCTCCAGGGAGGTCGGAAGCTCCTACAATGAGCAGTTCTTC.

This clone has more than one count but fewer than ten. The chain links TRBV30 to TRBJ1-4; maybe TRBD1 (5 bases). Germline CDR1 and CDR2: GTSNPN and SVGIG (reference sequence). V gave up 1 base and J gave up 10 bases, with 10 bases separating them. The CDR3 has 12 residues. CDR3 bases: TGTGCCTGGAGTGCGCCGGGACTAAAACTGTTTTTT. Encoded protein: CAWSAPGLKLFF.

The genes are TRBV27 and TRBJ1-1; TRBD1 aligns across 11 bases. Germline V gene data show CDR1 as MNHEY and CDR2 as SMNVEV (reference sequence). The CDR3 is 14 amino acids. Trimming took 7 bases from V and 7 from J; bases not matched to a gene: 8. The CDR3 bases are TGTGCCAGCAATCGGAGGGACAGGGGGAGTGAAGCTTTCTTT. Translation: CASNRRDRGSEAFF.